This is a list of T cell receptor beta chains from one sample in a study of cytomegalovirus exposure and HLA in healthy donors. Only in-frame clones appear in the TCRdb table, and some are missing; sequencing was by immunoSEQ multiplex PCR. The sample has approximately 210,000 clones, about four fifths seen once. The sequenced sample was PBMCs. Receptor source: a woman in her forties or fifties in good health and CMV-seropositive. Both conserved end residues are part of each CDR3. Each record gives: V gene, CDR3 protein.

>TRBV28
CASTDMNTEAFF
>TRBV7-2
CASSRNVETQYF
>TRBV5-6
CASSFGRGVNEQYF
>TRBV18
CASSLIDRALTNYGYTF
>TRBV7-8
CASSLSGGLQYF
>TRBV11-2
CASSFLLFSYNEQFF
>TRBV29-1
CSVNKGTANEKLFF
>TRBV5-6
CASSSWGVRRSYGYTF
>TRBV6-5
CASSRDRASTGELFF
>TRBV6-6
CASSYSEYEQYF
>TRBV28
CASSLRQEVRYEQYF
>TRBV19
CASTMLGAKTEAFF
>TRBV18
CASSPPTHNYGYTF
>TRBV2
CASSGDRQALPGELFF
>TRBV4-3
CASSQDETSGVKDTQYF
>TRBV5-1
CASSLGAGGSYEQYF
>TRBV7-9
CASSPGPGTAGGYEQYF
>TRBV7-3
CASSLGGGTSYEQYF
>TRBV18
CASSPPGTGGREQYF
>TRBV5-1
CASSLVGALGNTIYF
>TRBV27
CASCLSRDRGNEKLFF
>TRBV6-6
CASRRLAGDNTGELFF
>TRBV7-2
CASSWAGRPSSYNEQFF
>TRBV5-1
CASSLWERSSGNTIYF
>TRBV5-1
CASRGQGVDEQYF
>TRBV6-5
CASRDMGRGNTEAFF
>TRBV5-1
CASSLDRPPFDEAFF
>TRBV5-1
CASSTPRGYGEQYF
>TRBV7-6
CASSEESWSSYNEQFF
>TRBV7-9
CASGSLSGGRETQYF
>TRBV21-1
CASSKSQSRGNTEAFF
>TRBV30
CAWISGAGDYGYTF
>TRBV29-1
CSVDLRKEGTYEQYF
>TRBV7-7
CASSLAPGIEQFF
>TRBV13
CASSPEQVPGNTIYF
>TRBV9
CASSVDHGGVEQYF
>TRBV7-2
CASSGLLSSYEQYF
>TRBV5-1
CASSLALAGAYEQYF
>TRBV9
CASSVVGTGAAGELFF
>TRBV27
CASSPYRGPYEQYF
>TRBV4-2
CASSPPTGVETQYF
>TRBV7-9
CASSAVQGGGNEQFF
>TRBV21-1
CASSKAVGRGQSNQPQHF
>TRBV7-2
CASRRTGANYGYTF
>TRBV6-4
CASSDRQEAPYSNQPQHF